This TCR beta chain was captured in a study of blood T cell repertoires in COVID-19. Study-wide background: Spain, Italy and the United States supplied samples that represented acute and convalescent COVID-19. Sample material is recorded as cDNA or gDNA derived from T cells, B-cell-depleted T cells, or PBMCs.

As processed by the authors: It was from reference gene primer amplification that nucleated cell counts were estimated. Clones were sequenced by immunoSEQ multiplex PCR, and TCRdb holds only the in-frame ones, with some missing. The D gene and trimming were derived from the DNA, and the V and J assignments and clone size from that table. The table records approximately 280,000 clones, nearly 90% of them present only once. This CDR3 contains 15 residues. Per germline, CDR1 MNHEY and CDR2 SVGAGI. Trimming took 6 bases from V and 2 from J, leaving 14 bases between them. The gene calls are TRBV6-5 and TRBJ1-3; unclear D gene. This sequence was found in a man younger than 30 with active or convalescent COVID-19. Material: peripheral blood. The CDR3 protein is CASRGGLAPGNTIYF. The CDR3 DNA reads as TGTGCCAGCAGGGGAGGACTAGCTCCTGGAAACACCATATATTTT.